The 32 T cell receptor beta chains reported below all come from one sample, sequenced in a study of regulatory T cells in long-lasting Graves disease. The time point is: newly diagnosed GD, antithyroid drugs for less than 3 months. The TCR library was prepared using RNA isolated from PBMCs. Construction of TCR beta libraries relied on iRepertoire HTBI primers and on Arm-PCR targeting CDR3 regions. One entry per CDR3 protein, called by TCRdb with MiXCR from the multiplex PCR reads. The table shows more than 450,000 distinct CDR3 sequences, with around 16% occurring only once. The data also belong to a second study, concerning T cells in Graves' hyperthyroidism and ophthalmopathy.

Specimen: peripheral blood mononuclear cells (PBMCs), collected at new diagnosis, from a patient treated with antithyroid drugs. All receptors come from a man aged 40-50 years with Graves disease.

This clonotype has only a few counts. The chain couples TRBV7-9 to TRBJ2-7, with D unresolved. Trimming removed 1 base from V and 3 bases from J, with 10 bases in between. In germline, CDR1 is SEHNR, CDR2 FQNEAQ (reference sequence). CDR3 length: 14 residues. CDR3 sequence: CASSLEAVHYEQYF. The CDR3 nucleotides read TGTGCCAGCAGCTTAGAGGCAGTTCACTACGAGCAGTACTTC.

This clonotype was recorded at least ten times. The J gene is TRBJ1-3, the V gene TRBV24-1; D not certain. The CDR3 is made up of 15 amino acids. V lost 7 bases to trimming and J lost 0 bases, with 12 bases between them. Germline V gene sequence: CDR1 KGHDR, CDR2 SFDVKD. The CDR3: CATRLRSVSGNTIYF. The CDR3, as DNA: TGTGCCACCAGGCTCCGTAGTGTCTCTGGAAACACCATATATTTT.

This clonotype was recorded many times. This sequence joins TRBV30 and TRBJ1-5; 9 bases agree with TRBD1. The CDR3 extends over 14 amino acids. The germline CDR1 and CDR2 sequences are GTSNPN and SVGIG (reference sequence). The junction had 5 bases not matched to a gene; V was cut back by 1 base and J by 7 bases. CDR3 sequence (DNA): TGTGCCTGGAGTGACGGACAGGGGCAACAGCCCCAGCATTTT. It codes for CAWSDGQGQQPQHF.

This clonotype was observed a handful of times. This chain links TRBV9 with TRBJ2-1; 8 bases agree with TRBD1. Unmatched junction bases numbered 10, after V lost 3 bases and J lost 8 bases. This CDR3 spans 15 amino acids. The germline CDR1 and CDR2 sequences are SGDLS and YYNGEE. CDR3 residues: CASSAGQDLAHEQFF. The CDR3 bases are TGTGCCAGCAGCGCGGGACAGGACCTCGCCCATGAGCAGTTCTTC.

The chain has TRBV20-1 and TRBJ2-2; 8 nucleotides align to TRBD2. The trim removed 0 bases at V and 6 bases at J, leaving 3 bases unmatched. CDR1 and CDR2 from the germline V gene are DFQATT and SNEGSKA (reference sequence). The CDR3 runs 14 residues. The chain's CDR3 is CSARDGREAGELFF. DNA of the CDR3: TGCAGTGCTAGAGACGGGAGGGAAGCCGGGGAGCTGTTTTTT.

This clonotype was recorded a few times. This chain joins TRBV27 and TRBJ2-7; weak D call: TRBD1 (6 bases). The CDR3 consists of 12 residues. With 4 bases removed from V and 5 bases from J, the gap between germline ends came to 9 bases. Germline V gene sequence: CDR1 MNHEY, CDR2 SMNVEV (reference sequence). The CDR3 coding sequence is TGTGCCAGCAGTTCCACAGGGCACGAGCAGTACTTC. It specifies CASSSTGHEQYF.

In this sample, this clonotype turned up a few times. V is TRBV29-1 and J is TRBJ1-2; D is unresolved. The V and J ends lost 3 bases and 6 bases respectively, with 5 bases between them. The length of the CDR3 is 10 residues. The germline gives CDR1 SQVTM, CDR2 ANQGSEA. CDR3 amino acids: CSVDGNGYTF. The CDR3 DNA is TGCAGCGTTGACGGGAATGGCTACACCTTC.

Points on this clonotype: This may arise from a read error, as a much more abundant clone is one base away. No conserved phenylalanine or tryptophan ends this CDR3, so it is likely a read error. J is TRBJ2-4 and V is TRBV7-9; TRBD2 matches at 11 bases. The CDR3 has 18 residues. The germline V gene encodes CDR1 SEHNR and CDR2 FQNEAQ (reference sequence). After removal of 5 bases from V and 0 bases from J, the junction contained 9 bases not matched to a gene. CDR3 in amino acids: CASSPRVAGGLAKNIQYL. The CDR3 DNA reads TGTGCCAGCAGCCCCCGGGTAGCGGGAGGGCTAGCCAAAAACATTCAGTACCTC.

Here the CDR3 DNA reads TGCAGTGCTAAGATAGCGGGAGGGCCTTACGAGCAGTACTTC. Translation: CSAKIAGGPYEQYF. The chain has TRBV20-1 and TRBJ2-7, with TRBD2 matching 11 bases. V shed 4 bases and J 4 bases; nucleotides not matched to a gene: 6. CDR3 length: 14 residues. In germline, CDR1 is DFQATT, CDR2 SNEGSKA (reference sequence).

This clonotype was detected ten times or more. The CDR3 DNA follows: TGTGCCAGCGGGACCCCGAGGACAGGGGGTTCCGGGGAGCTGTTTTTT. Translation: CASGTPRTGGSGELFF. This chain links TRBV3-1 with TRBJ2-2, with 10 bases lining up with TRBD1. In germline, CDR1 is LGHDT, CDR2 YNNKEL (reference sequence). V shed 8 bases and J 6 bases; nucleotides not matched to a gene: 12. CDR3 length equals 16 residues.

The chain recombines TRBV5-1 with TRBJ1-1; no clear D. The CDR3 is 13 residues long. Germline lookup yields CDR1 SGHRS and CDR2 YFSETQ. Trimming took off 3 bases at V and 4 bases at J, with 10 bases between the two ends. The CDR3 here is CASSSITGTEAFF. The CDR3, as DNA: TGCGCCAGCAGCTCTATAACGGGCACTGAAGCTTTCTTT.

This CDR3 is CASSFQGATETQYF. Here the CDR3 DNA reads TGCGCCAGCAGCTTTCAGGGGGCGACGGAGACCCAGTACTTC. The V and J genes are TRBV5-1 and TRBJ2-5; 8 positions agree with TRBD1. Trimming cost V 2 bases and J 5 bases; bases outside gene matches: 5. The CDR3 totals 14 residues. From germline, CDR1 is SGHRS and CDR2 YFSETQ.

This clonotype was seen many times. V usage is TRBV19 and J usage is TRBJ2-2; D uncertain. Trimming cost V 7 bases and J 1 base, with 16 bases left between them. Germline loops: CDR1 LNHDA, CDR2 SQIVND (reference sequence). This CDR3 is 16 amino acids long. The CDR3 region is CASTDRRTVNTGELFF. The CDR3 coding sequence is TGTGCCAGTACCGACCGTAGGACCGTGAACACCGGGGAGCTGTTTTTT.

The chain links TRBV9 to TRBJ2-7, with 8 bases fitting TRBD2. The CDR3 has 14 residues. Trimming cost V 2 bases and J 6 bases; bases outside gene matches: 7. Germline CDR1 is SGDLS and CDR2 is YYNGEE. Here the CDR3 reads CASSVDSGATEQYF. The CDR3 bases are TGTGCCAGCAGCGTGGATAGCGGGGCTACCGAGCAGTACTTC.

This clonotype was found a few times. V usage is TRBV2 and J usage is TRBJ1-1, with D unresolved. With 6 bases removed from V and 7 bases from J, the gap between germline ends came to 12 bases. Germline V gene data show CDR1 as SNHLY and CDR2 as FYNNEI. This CDR3 is built from 12 residues. The CDR3 DNA reads TGTGCCAGCAGGGGCGGGCACCGTGAAGCTTTCTTT. Its translation: CASRGGHREAFF.

This clonotype has a count of ten or more. The chain is built from TRBV30 and TRBJ2-5; no firm D call. The germline CDR1 and CDR2 sequences are GTSNPN and SVGIG (reference sequence). Trimming pared 0 bases from V and 7 bases from J, leaving 15 bases between. CDR3 length: 14 amino acids. This CDR3 reads CAWSVLTSMGTQYF. The CDR3 DNA reads TGTGCCTGGAGTGTATTGACGAGTATGGGGACCCAGTACTTC.

This clonotype occurred many times. This chain joins TRBV12-3 or TRBV12-4 and TRBJ1-2, with a possible D match to TRBD1 (6 bases). The CDR3 extends over 16 amino acids. Trimming left V 5 bases short and J 1 base short, with 17 bases between. The CDR3 nucleotides read TGTGCCAGCAGTCCTACCGGACAGCGGGGTAACTATGGCTACACCTTC. It codes for CASSPTGQRGNYGYTF.

This clonotype was recorded at least ten times. The CDR3 nucleotides are TGTGCCACCAGCAGAGATAGGAAGACCCAGTACTTC. Its translation: CATSRDRKTQYF. The chain has TRBV15 and TRBJ2-5; D call uncertain. Germline assignment: CDR1 LNHNV and CDR2 YYDKDF (reference sequence). The CDR3 has 12 amino acids. V shed 0 bases and J shed 6 bases, with 5 bases lying between them.

This clonotype was observed many times. The CDR3, as DNA: TGTGCCAGCAGCTTAGACTCCTACAATGAGCAGTTCTTC. Encoded protein: CASSLDSYNEQFF. V is TRBV7-3 and J is TRBJ2-1; D unresolved. The germline gives CDR1 SGHTA, CDR2 FQGTGA. Trimming removed 2 bases from V and 0 bases from J, with 2 bases in between. This CDR3 comprises 13 residues. The full variable domain, in which reference TRBV7-3 and TRBJ2-1 provide the parts outside the CDR3, is GAGVSQTPSNKVTEKGKYVELRCDPISGHTALYWYRQSLGQGPEFLIYFQGTGAADDSGLPNDRFFAVRPEGSVSTLKIQRTERGDSAVYLCASSLDSYNEQFFGPGTRLTVL.

The genes are TRBV12-5 and TRBJ2-3, with 9 bases that match TRBD2. CDR1 and CDR2 from the germline V gene are LGHNT and FRNRAP. Trimming cost V 7 bases and J 11 bases; bases outside gene matches: 10. This CDR3 contains 13 residues. For the CDR3, the DNA is TGTGCTAGTGCCAACCTACGACTAGCGGAGCAGTATTTT. Amino acids: CASANLRLAEQYF.

This clonotype showed up just a few times. CDR3 DNA: TGCAGTGCCGTACTTCGACAGGGAGCCTACGAGCAGTACTTC. Protein product: CSAVLRQGAYEQYF. The genes are TRBV20-1 and TRBJ2-7; 7 bases line up with TRBD1. The CDR3 consists of 14 residues. Germline CDR1 DFQATT, CDR2 SNEGSKA (reference sequence). With V trimmed by 6 bases and J by 2 bases, 10 bases remained unmatched.

Many counts were recorded for this clonotype. The chain employs TRBV3-1 and TRBJ1-1; perhaps TRBD1 as D (5 bases). The germline V and J ends were trimmed by 0 bases and 0 bases, with 8 bases remaining between them. This CDR3 spans 15 amino acids. CDR1 is LGHDT, CDR2 YNNKEL, per germline (reference sequence). CDR3 DNA: TGTGCCAGCAGCCAAGAGGGGGAGATGAACACTGAAGCTTTCTTT. Translated: CASSQEGEMNTEAFF. The complete variable domain, with remaining parts taken from reference TRBV3-1 and TRBJ1-1, reads DTAVSQTPKYLVTQMGNDKSIKCEQNLGHDTMYWYKQDSKKFLKIMFSYNNKELIINETVPNRFSPKSPDKAHLNLHINSLELGDSAVYFCASSQEGEMNTEAFFGQGTRLTVV.

This clonotype came up many times. V usage is TRBV5-1 and J usage is TRBJ2-7; possibly TRBD2 for D (6 bases). V was trimmed by 0 bases and J by 0 bases, leaving 10 bases between them. The CDR3 has 15 residues. Germline-derived CDR1 and CDR2 are SGHRS and YFSETQ. CDR3 DNA: TGCGCCAGCAGCTTGGAGGAGGGCCTCTCCTACGAGCAGTACTTC. As protein: CASSLEEGLSYEQYF.

This clonotype was recorded many times. DNA for the CDR3: TGTGCCAGTAGTATAGGTGGCAATGAGCAGTTCTTC. Residues: CASSIGGNEQFF. This rearrangement joins TRBV19 to TRBJ2-1; no clear D gene. This CDR3 region has 12 residues. Looked up from germline, CDR1 is LNHDA and CDR2 is SQIVND (reference sequence). With 1 base removed from V and 6 bases from J, the gap between germline ends came to 4 bases. The full variable domain, with the rest looked up from reference TRBV19 and TRBJ2-1, is DGGITQSPKYLFRKEGQNVTLSCEQNLNHDAMYWYRQDPGQGLRLIYYSQIVNDFQKGDIAEGYSVSREKKESFPLTVTSAQKNPTAFYLCASSIGGNEQFFGPGTRLTVL.

This clonotype was seen ten or more times. The chain combines TRBV28 with TRBJ2-1, with 8 bases that match TRBD2. V lost 5 bases, J lost 3 bases, and 15 bases stayed unmatched. The CDR3 runs 18 residues. Germline CDR1 reads MDHEN; CDR2 reads SYDVKM. This CDR3 is CASSPYGNRAGDYNEQFF. Written as DNA, the CDR3 is TGTGCCAGCAGTCCTTACGGAAACAGAGCGGGGGACTACAATGAGCAGTTCTTC. Variable domain in full (rest from reference TRBV28 and TRBJ2-1): DVKVTQSSRYLVKRTGEKVFLECVQDMDHENMFWYRQDPGLGLRLIYFSYDVKMKEKGDIPEGYSVSREKKERFSLILESASTNQTSMYLCASSPYGNRAGDYNEQFFGPGTRLTVL.

This clonotype has a handful of counts. The J gene is TRBJ2-3, the V gene TRBV14; D possibly corresponds to TRBD2 (6 bases). Between the trimmed V and J ends, which lost 4 bases and 0 bases, there was a span of 17 bases. This CDR3 comprises 17 residues. Germline values: CDR1 SGHDN, CDR2 FVKESK. The CDR3 reads CASSPRLSGTSTDTQYF. CDR3 in DNA: TGTGCCAGCAGCCCACGGTTATCCGGGACTAGCACAGATACGCAGTATTTT. The whole variable domain, filled in from reference TRBV14 and TRBJ2-3, reads EAGVTQFPSHSVIEKGQTVTLRCDPISGHDNLYWYRRVMGKEIKFLLHFVKESKQDESGMPNNRFLAERTGGTYSTLKVQPAELEDSGVYFCASSPRLSGTSTDTQYFGPGTRLTVL.

The chain has TRBV28 and TRBJ2-2; D not certain. V lost 6 bases and J 0 bases, leaving 14 bases between the germline ends. The CDR3 sequence is 16 residues long. Germline CDR1 is MDHEN and CDR2 is SYDVKM. In DNA form, the CDR3 reads TGTGCCAGCAGCTCCATGTACGGAGCGAACACCGGGGAGCTGTTTTTT. Protein product: CASSSMYGANTGELFF.

This clonotype was counted many times. V is TRBV27 and J is TRBJ1-5, with 7 nucleotides matching TRBD1. In germline, CDR1 is MNHEY, CDR2 SMNVEV (reference sequence). The CDR3 length is 14 residues. With 5 bases clipped from V and 1 base from J, the junction kept 2 bases outside the gene matches. The CDR3 DNA sequence: TGTGCCAGCAGTGAGGACAGGAGCAATCAGCCCCAGCATTTT. Translating gives CASSEDRSNQPQHF.

Many counts were recorded for this clonotype. This sequence joins TRBV11-2 and TRBJ2-7, with D maybe TRBD2 (6 bases). Per germline, CDR1 SGHAT and CDR2 FQNNGV. There are 16 residues in the CDR3. V shed 2 bases and J shed 1 base, with 15 bases lying between them. The chain's CDR3 is CASSLRGGHYSYEQYF. DNA of the CDR3: TGTGCCAGCAGCTTACGGGGAGGACATTATTCCTACGAGCAGTACTTC.

V usage is TRBV5-1 and J usage is TRBJ2-7; possibly TRBD1 for D (5 bases). Trimming shortened V by 1 base and J by 4 bases, and 27 bases separated the two germline ends. Looked up from germline, CDR1 is SGHRS and CDR2 is YFSETQ. The CDR3 sequence is 19 residues long. CDR3: CASSLIQAEADSPVYEQYF. The CDR3 DNA reads as TGCGCCAGCAGCTTGATACAAGCAGAAGCTGACAGCCCAGTTTACGAGCAGTACTTC.

CDR3 residues: CASSLTGVRSPLHF. CDR3 DNA sequence: TGTGCCAGCAGCTTGACGGGGGTACGATCACCCCTCCACTTT. V and J are TRBV5-5 and TRBJ1-6; weak D call: TRBD1 (5 bases). The CDR3 has 14 amino acids. V lost 1 base and J lost 10, with 12 bases in between. The germline CDR1 and CDR2 sequences are SGHKS and YYEKEE (reference sequence).

The chain is built from TRBV2 and TRBJ2-1, with D unclear. Germline V gene data show CDR1 as SNHLY and CDR2 as FYNNEI. Trimming took off 9 bases at V and 4 bases at J, with 16 bases between the two ends. The CDR3 runs to 14 residues. The CDR3 loop reads CARDLLDNYNEQFF. The CDR3 DNA reads TGTGCCAGAGACTTACTCGACAATTACAATGAGCAGTTCTTC.